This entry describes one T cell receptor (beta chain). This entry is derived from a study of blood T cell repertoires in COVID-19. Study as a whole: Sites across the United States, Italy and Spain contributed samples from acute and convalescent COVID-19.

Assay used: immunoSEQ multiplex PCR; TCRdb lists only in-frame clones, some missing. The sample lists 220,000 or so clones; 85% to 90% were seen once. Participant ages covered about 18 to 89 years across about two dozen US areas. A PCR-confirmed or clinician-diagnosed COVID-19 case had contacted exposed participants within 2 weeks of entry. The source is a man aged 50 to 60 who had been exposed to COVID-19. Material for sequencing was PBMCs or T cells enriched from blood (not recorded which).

CDR3 protein: CASSYTGWSTEAFF. The CDR3 DNA reads TGTGCCAGCAGTTATACAGGATGGAGCACTGAAGCTTTCTTT. The chain couples TRBV27 to TRBJ1-1, with D possibly being TRBD1 (5 bases). Germline CDR1 is MNHEY and CDR2 is SMNVEV (reference sequence). The CDR3 contains 14 residues. Trimming took 4 bases from V and 4 from J, leaving 13 bases between them.